Below, 12 T cell receptor beta chains from the same sample are listed, as sequenced in a study of shared clonotypes between healthy human individuals. The data were produced by immunoSEQ multiplex PCR, yet TCRdb's version contains in-frame clones alone and is incomplete. The data contain around 700,000 clones, 72% of them seen just once; the ten biggest clones take up 1.8%. Sequenced sample: memory CD4+ T cells sorted from blood. The subset is: CD45RA-negative fraction. The receptors here all came from a woman under 40 in good health.

The chain combines TRBV30 with TRBJ1-2; 10 bases map to TRBD1. Germline V gives CDR1 GTSNPN, CDR2 SVGIG (reference sequence). The CDR3 is made up of 14 amino acids. V was pared by 5 bases and J by 4 bases, with 7 bases of the junction left unmatched. In DNA, the CDR3 is TGTGCCTGGGGATACGGACAGGGGGTCTATGGCTACACCTTC. Translation gives CAWGYGQGVYGYTF.

The CDR3 sequence is CASSLGPGDEQYF. DNA of the CDR3: TGTGCCAGCAGCTTAGGGCCAGGGGACGAGCAGTACTTC. The chain combines TRBV7-2 with TRBJ2-7; the D gene is possibly TRBD1 (6 bases). CDR3 length: 13 residues. V lost 1 base and J lost 5, with 9 bases in between. Germline CDR1 SGHTA, CDR2 FQGNSA.

The genes are TRBV28 and TRBJ2-7; D tentatively reads TRBD1 or TRBD2 (5 bases each). Germline lookup yields CDR1 MDHEN and CDR2 SYDVKM. V was pared by 5 bases and J by 0 bases, with 14 bases between. The CDR3 extends over 15 amino acids. The CDR3 nucleotides read TGTGCCAGCAGTGCCGGGACGGATGCCTCCTACGAGCAGTACTTC. As protein: CASSAGTDASYEQYF.

V and J are TRBV7-8 and TRBJ1-5; a weak D match, TRBD1 (5 bases). The germline V gene encodes CDR1 SGHVS and CDR2 FQNEAQ. This CDR3 contains 15 residues. V was trimmed by 2 bases and J by 4 bases, leaving 12 bases between them. The CDR3 here is CASSLRRDGNQPQHF. As DNA, the CDR3 is TGTGCCAGCAGCTTACGGCGGGACGGAAATCAGCCCCAGCATTTT.

V and J are TRBV9 and TRBJ2-5, with D unclear. The V and J ends lost 0 bases and 5 bases respectively, with 8 bases between them. This CDR3 contains 13 residues. Germline V gene sequence: CDR1 SGDLS, CDR2 YYNGEE. The CDR3 bases are TGTGCCAGCAGCGTAGACAACGGTGAGACCCAGTACTTC. This translates into CASSVDNGETQYF.

The gene calls are TRBV11-3 and TRBJ2-2; D gene ambiguous. This CDR3 has 14 residues. The germline V and J ends were trimmed by 7 bases and 0 bases, with 9 bases remaining between them. Germline V lookup: CDR1 SGHNT, CDR2 YENEEA. The CDR3 loop reads CASTGRANTGELFF. CDR3 DNA: TGTGCCAGCACCGGACGGGCGAACACCGGGGAGCTGTTTTTT. Combining the CDR3 with reference TRBV11-3 and TRBJ2-2 gives the whole variable domain EAGVVQSPRYKIIEKKQPVAFWCNPISGHNTLYWYLQNLGQGPELLIRYENEEAVDDSQLPKDRFSAERLKGVDSTLKIQPAELGDSAVYLCASTGRANTGELFFGEGSRLTVL.

The CDR3: CASSLDSLPYNEQFF. CDR3 nucleotide sequence: TGTGCCAGCAGCTTGGACAGCCTGCCCTACAATGAGCAGTTCTTC. The J gene is TRBJ2-1, the V gene TRBV5-8; D gene ambiguous. The V gene lost 0 bases and the J gene lost 2 bases, with 9 bases spanning the gap. CDR1 is SGHTS and CDR2 is YDEGEE in the germline V gene. The CDR3 is made up of 15 amino acids. The variable domain in full, completed from reference TRBV5-8 and TRBJ2-1, reads EAGVTQSPTHLIKTRGQQATLRCSPISGHTSVYWYQQALGLGLQFLLWYDEGEERNRGNFPPRFSGRQFPNYSSELNVNALELEDSALYLCASSLDSLPYNEQFFGPGTRLTVL.

This CDR3 reads CASSLSDYNTGELFF. CDR3 nucleotides: TGTGCCAGCAGCTTGAGCGACTATAACACCGGGGAGCTGTTTTTT. The rearrangement links TRBV5-8 to TRBJ2-2; D may be TRBD2 (5 bases). Looked up from germline, CDR1 is SGHTS and CDR2 is YDEGEE. The CDR3 length is 15 residues. Trimming left V 1 base short and J 2 bases short, with 9 bases between.

The chain carries TRBV28 and TRBJ2-7, with no clear D. This CDR3 region has 14 residues. Deletions cut 1 base from V and 3 bases from J, with 10 bases between. The germline CDR1 and CDR2 sequences are MDHEN and SYDVKM. Here the CDR3 DNA reads TGTGCCAGCAGTTTATTACTCGGCGGCTACGAGCAGTACTTC. Translating gives CASSLLLGGYEQYF. The full variable domain, rest sourced from reference TRBV28 and TRBJ2-7, is DVKVTQSSRYLVKRTGEKVFLECVQDMDHENMFWYRQDPGLGLRLIYFSYDVKMKEKGDIPEGYSVSREKKERFSLILESASTNQTSMYLCASSLLLGGYEQYFGPGTRLTVT.

Comment on this clone: Additional DNA sequences in this sample encode the identical CDR3. The rearrangement links TRBV15 to TRBJ2-5; D is perhaps TRBD1 or TRBD2 (6 bases each). Germline CDR1 reads LNHNV; CDR2 reads YYDKDF (reference sequence). The CDR3 covers 15 residues. V was pared by 0 bases and J by 1 base, with 9 bases between. DNA for the CDR3: TGTGCCACCAGCAGAGATGGGGGGCCCCAAGAGACCCAGTACTTC. Translated: CATSRDGGPQETQYF.

The chain recombines TRBV7-9 with TRBJ2-7; no reliable D call. The length of the CDR3 is 13 residues. Trimming left V 1 base short and J 7 bases short, with 11 bases between. In germline, CDR1 is SEHNR, CDR2 FQNEAQ (reference sequence). The CDR3 DNA sequence: TGTGCCAGCAGCTTAGACCTCCTCCGGGAGCAGTACTTC. This encodes CASSLDLLREQYF.

The chain carries TRBV5-6 and TRBJ2-7; D is possibly TRBD1 or TRBD2 (5 bases each). CDR1 is SGHDT and CDR2 is YYEEEE in the germline V gene. V gave up 2 bases and J gave up 2 bases, with 11 bases separating them. The CDR3 loop spans 14 amino acids. In DNA, the CDR3 is TGTGCCAGCAGCTTTATGGGGGATCCCTACGAGCAGTACTTC. It translates to CASSFMGDPYEQYF.